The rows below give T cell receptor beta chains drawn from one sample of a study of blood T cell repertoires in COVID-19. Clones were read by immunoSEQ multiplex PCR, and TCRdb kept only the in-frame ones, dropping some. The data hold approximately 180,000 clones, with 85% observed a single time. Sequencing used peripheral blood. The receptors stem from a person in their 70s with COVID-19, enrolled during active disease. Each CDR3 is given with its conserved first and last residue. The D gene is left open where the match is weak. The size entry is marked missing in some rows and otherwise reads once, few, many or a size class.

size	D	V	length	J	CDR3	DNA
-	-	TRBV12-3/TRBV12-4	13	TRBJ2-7	CASSFRSEYEQYF	TGTGCCAGCAGTTTCAGAAGTGAATACGAGCAGTACTTC
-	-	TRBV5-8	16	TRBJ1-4	CASSLRGRRTNEKLFF	TGTGCCAGCAGCCTGCGGGGTCGAAGGACTAATGAAAAACTGTTTTTT
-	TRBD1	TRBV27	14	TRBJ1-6	CASSPDRAGSPLHF	TGTGCCAGCAGTCCAGACAGGGCAGGTTCACCCCTCCACTTT
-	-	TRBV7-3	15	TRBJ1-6	CASSDSGLSNSPLHF	TGTGCCAGCAGCGACTCGGGACTGAGCAATTCACCCCTCCACTTT
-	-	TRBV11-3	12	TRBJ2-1	CASGHREGEQFF	TGTGCCAGCGGGCACAGGGAAGGTGAGCAGTTCTTC
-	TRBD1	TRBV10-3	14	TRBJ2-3	CATSRDSETDTQYF	TGTGCCACCAGCAGGGACAGCGAAACGGATACGCAGTATTTT
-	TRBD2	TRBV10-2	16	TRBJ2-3	CASTPKKTSFTDTQYF	TGCGCCAGCACTCCGAAGAAGACTAGCTTCACAGATACGCAGTATTTT
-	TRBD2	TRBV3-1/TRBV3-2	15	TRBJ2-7	CASSLTGTTIYEQYF	TGTGCCAGCAGTTTAACCGGGACTACGATCTACGAGCAGTACTTC
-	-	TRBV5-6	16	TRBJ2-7	CASSLRALLQSYEQYF	TGTGCCAGCAGCTTGCGAGCCCTCCTTCAATCCTACGAGCAGTACTTC
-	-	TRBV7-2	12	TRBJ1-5	CASRQPNQPQHF	TGTGCCAGCAGACAACCTAATCAGCCCCAGCATTTT
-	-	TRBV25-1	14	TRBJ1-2	CASSASQRRYGYTF	TGTGCCAGCAGTGCCTCCCAGAGGAGATATGGCTACACCTTC
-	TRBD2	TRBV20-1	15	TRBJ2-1	CSASSATSPLNEQFF	TGCAGTGCTAGTTCCGCGACTAGCCCCCTTAATGAGCAGTTCTTC
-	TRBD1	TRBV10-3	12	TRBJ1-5	CAISEDRGPQHF	TGTGCCATCAGTGAGGACAGGGGGCCCCAGCATTTT
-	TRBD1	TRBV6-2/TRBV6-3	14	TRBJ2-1	CASSRNRGSGEQFF	TGTGCCAGCAGCCGAAACAGGGGATCAGGTGAGCAGTTCTTC
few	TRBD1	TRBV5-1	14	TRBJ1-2	CASSLGDRGYGYTF	TGCGCCAGCAGCTTGGGTGACAGGGGCTATGGCTACACCTTC
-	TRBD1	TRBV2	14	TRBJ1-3	CASKTGSSGNTIYF	TGTGCCAGCAAGACAGGGAGCTCTGGAAACACCATATATTTT
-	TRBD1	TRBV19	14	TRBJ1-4	CASSRRQGNEKLFF	TGTGCCAGTAGTCGCCGACAGGGGAATGAAAAACTGTTTTTT
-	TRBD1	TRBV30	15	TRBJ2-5	CAWSSQGQGGETQYF	TGTGCCTGGTCAAGCCAAGGACAGGGTGGAGAGACCCAGTACTTC
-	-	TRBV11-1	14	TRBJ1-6	CASSLGRNNSPLHF	TGTGCCAGCAGCTTAGGCAGAAATAATTCACCCCTCCACTTT
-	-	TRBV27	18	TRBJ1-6	CASSLSGVRSSYNSPLHF	TGTGCCAGCAGTTTATCAGGGGTTCGGAGCTCCTATAATTCACCCCTCCACTTT
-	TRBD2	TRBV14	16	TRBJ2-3	CASSQVGGTRTDTQYF	TGTGCCAGCAGCCAAGTGGGGGGGACCCGCACAGATACGCAGTATTTT
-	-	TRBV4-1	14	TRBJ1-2	CASSQRTAYYGYTF	TGCGCCAGCAGCCAACGGACAGCATACTATGGCTACACCTTC
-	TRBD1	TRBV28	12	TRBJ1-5	CASRQGSQPQHF	TGTGCCAGCAGACAGGGGTCCCAGCCCCAGCATTTT
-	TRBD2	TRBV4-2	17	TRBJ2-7	CASSQDPEVAGGYEQYF	TGTGCCAGCAGCCAAGATCCCGAAGTAGCGGGAGGCTACGAGCAGTACTTC
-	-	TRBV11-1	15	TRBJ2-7	CASSPAGYTGYEQYF	TGTGCCAGCAGCCCCGCAGGGTATACAGGCTACGAGCAGTACTTC
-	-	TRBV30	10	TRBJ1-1	CAWTGPKAFF	TGTGCCTGGACTGGGCCCAAAGCTTTCTTT
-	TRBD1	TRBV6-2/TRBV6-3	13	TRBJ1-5	CASSHRGGQPQHF	TGTGCCAGCAGTCACAGGGGGGGACAGCCCCAGCATTTT
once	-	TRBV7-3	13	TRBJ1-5	CATVYERDQPQHF	TGTGCCACCGTGTATGAGAGGGATCAGCCCCAGCATTTT
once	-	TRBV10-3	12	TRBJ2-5	CAISEGAETQYF	TGTGCCATCAGTGAGGGGGCGGAGACCCAGTACTTC
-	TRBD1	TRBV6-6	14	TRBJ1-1	CASSPRQGGTEAFF	TGTGCCAGCAGCCCCCGACAGGGTGGCACTGAAGCTTTCTTT
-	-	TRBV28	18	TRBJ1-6	CASSLFVLFDRINSPLHF	TGTGCCAGCAGTTTGTTTGTATTATTCGACAGGATAAATTCACCCCTCCACTTT
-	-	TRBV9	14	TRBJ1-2	CASSLRTGNYGYTF	TGTGCCAGCAGCCTTCGGACGGGAAACTATGGCTACACCTTC
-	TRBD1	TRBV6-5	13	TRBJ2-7	CAVRDRGGYEQYF	TGTGCCGTACGGGACAGGGGGGGGTACGAGCAGTACTTC
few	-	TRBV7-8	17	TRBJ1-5	CASSSLPQGFSNQPQHF	TGTGCCAGCAGCTCCCTGCCTCAGGGATTTAGCAATCAGCCCCAGCATTTT
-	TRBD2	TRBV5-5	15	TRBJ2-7	CASSLVPGRPYEQYF	TGTGCCAGCAGCTTGGTTCCCGGGAGGCCCTACGAGCAGTACTTC
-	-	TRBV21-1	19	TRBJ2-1	CASPLETGTLGNSYNEQFF	TGTGCCAGCCCACTGGAAACCGGGACACTTGGGAACTCCTACAATGAGCAGTTCTTC
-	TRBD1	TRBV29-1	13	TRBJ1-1	CSVQQGAGTEAFF	TGCAGCGTCCAACAGGGGGCTGGAACTGAAGCTTTCTTT
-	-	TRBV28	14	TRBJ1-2	CASSSGGSGYGYTF	TGTGCCAGCAGTTCCGGAGGGTCGGGCTATGGCTACACCTTC
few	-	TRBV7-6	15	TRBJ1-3	CASSLREGTGNTIYF	TGTGCCAGCAGCTTACGAGAGGGTACCGGAAACACCATATATTTT
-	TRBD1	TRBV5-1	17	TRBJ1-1	CASSLRAGNRGLSEAFF	TGCGCCAGCAGCTTGAGGGCGGGTAACAGGGGTTTATCTGAAGCTTTCTTT
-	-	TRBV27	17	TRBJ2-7	CASIPKGPLNRAYEQYF	TGTGCCAGCATCCCTAAGGGGCCTTTGAATAGGGCCTACGAGCAGTACTTC
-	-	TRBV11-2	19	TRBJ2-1	CASSLVVRTGRGIYNEQFF	TGTGCCAGCAGCTTAGTGGTAAGGACAGGTCGGGGGATTTACAATGAGCAGTTCTTC
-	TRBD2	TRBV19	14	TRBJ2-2	CASVGTRGVGELFF	TGTGCCAGTGTCGGGACTAGGGGGGTCGGGGAGCTGTTTTTT
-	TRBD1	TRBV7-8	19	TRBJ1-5	CASSSGTVPSPLSNQPQHF	TGTGCCAGCAGCTCCGGGACAGTCCCCTCGCCACTTAGCAATCAGCCCCAGCATTTT
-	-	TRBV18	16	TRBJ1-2	CASSPRPEGDNYGYTF	TGTGCCAGCTCACCACGGCCTGAGGGGGACAACTATGGCTACACCTTC
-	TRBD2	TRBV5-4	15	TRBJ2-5	CASSGEAGVRETQYF	TGTGCCAGCAGCGGCGAAGCGGGAGTGAGGGAGACCCAGTACTTC
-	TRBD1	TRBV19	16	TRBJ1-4	CASTTLPGGTNEKLFF	TGTGCCAGTACCACCCTACCAGGGGGGACTAATGAAAAACTGTTTTTT
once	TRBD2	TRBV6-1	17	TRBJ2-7	CASSKGTSGRRAYEQYF	TGTGCCAGCAGTAAAGGGACTAGCGGGAGGCGGGCCTACGAGCAGTACTTC
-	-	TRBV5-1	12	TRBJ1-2	CASSEGAYGYTF	TGCGCCAGCAGCGAGGGAGCCTATGGCTACACCTTC
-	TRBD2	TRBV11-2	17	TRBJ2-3	CASSSTGPGGRQDTQYF	TGTGCCAGCAGCTCGACGGGCCCGGGGGGGCGTCAAGATACGCAGTATTTT
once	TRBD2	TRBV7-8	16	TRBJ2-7	CASSRPTSGGIYEQYF	TGTGCCAGCAGCCGCCCGACTAGCGGGGGGATCTACGAGCAGTACTTC
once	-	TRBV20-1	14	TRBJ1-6	CSASYLGADSPLHF	TGCAGTGCTAGTTATCTGGGGGCAGATTCACCCCTCCACTTT